This T cell receptor (beta chain) was found in a study of cytomegalovirus exposure and HLA in healthy donors. Deletions cut 6 bases from V and 3 bases from J, with 12 bases between. There are 14 residues in the CDR3. The germline V gene encodes CDR1 SNHLY and CDR2 FYNNEI. Primers for the PCR totalled 60 Vbeta and 13 Jbeta. Assay: immunoSEQ multiplex PCR; the TCRdb copy retains only in-frame clones and omits some. The profile shows roughly 150,000 clones, over 60% of them singletons. The clonotype originates from a male donor in good health and CMV-seronegative. The chain uses TRBV2 and TRBJ1-3; D call uncertain. Sequences were obtained from PBMCs. Written as DNA, the CDR3 is TGTGCCAGCAGCCTCAACACCATTGGAAACACCATATATTTT. It translates to CASSLNTIGNTIYF.